This TCR beta chain originates from a study of blood T cell repertoires in COVID-19. Methods used by the authors: Using reference gene primer amplification, nucleated cell counts were estimated. Assay used: immunoSEQ multiplex PCR; TCRdb lists only in-frame clones, some missing. Clonal size and the V and J genes are those of that table, whereas D and trimming came from the DNA. The top ten clones hold 1% of a sample with about 310,000 clones, around 87% of them seen once. Germline V gene lookup returns CDR1 SNHLY and CDR2 FYNNEI. Trimming stripped 4 bases from V and 3 bases from J, with 10 bases between. This CDR3 spans 15 amino acids.

The clonotype comes from a man aged 45-60 years with active or convalescent COVID-19. The sample taken for sequencing was peripheral blood. The chain employs TRBV2 and TRBJ1-6; D might be TRBD1 (5 bases). CDR3 residues: CASSVEGVYNSPLHF. For the CDR3, the DNA is TGTGCCAGCAGTGTTGAAGGGGTCTATAATTCACCCCTCCACTTT.